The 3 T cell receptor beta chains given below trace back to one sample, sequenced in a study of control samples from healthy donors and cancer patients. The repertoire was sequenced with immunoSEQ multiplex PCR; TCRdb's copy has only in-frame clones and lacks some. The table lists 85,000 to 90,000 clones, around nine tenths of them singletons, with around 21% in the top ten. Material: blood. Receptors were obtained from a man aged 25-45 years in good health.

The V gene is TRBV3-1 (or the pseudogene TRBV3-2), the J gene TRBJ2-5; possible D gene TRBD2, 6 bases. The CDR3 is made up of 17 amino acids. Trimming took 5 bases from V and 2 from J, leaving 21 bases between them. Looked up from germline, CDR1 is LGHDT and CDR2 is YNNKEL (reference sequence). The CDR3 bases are TGTGCCAGCAGCTTTGCGCCGGGGGTCTCCCTTCAAGAGACCCAGTACTTC. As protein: CASSFAPGVSLQETQYF.

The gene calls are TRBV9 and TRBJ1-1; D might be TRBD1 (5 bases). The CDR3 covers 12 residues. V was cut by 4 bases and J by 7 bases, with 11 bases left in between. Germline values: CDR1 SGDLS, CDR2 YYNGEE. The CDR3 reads CASSPRQHEAFF. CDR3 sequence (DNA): TGTGCCAGCAGCCCAAGACAGCATGAAGCTTTCTTT.

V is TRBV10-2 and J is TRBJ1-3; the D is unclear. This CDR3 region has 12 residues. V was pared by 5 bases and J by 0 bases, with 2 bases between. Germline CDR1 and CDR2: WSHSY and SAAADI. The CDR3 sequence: CASSHSGNTIYF. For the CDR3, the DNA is TGCGCCAGCAGTCACTCTGGAAACACCATATATTTT.